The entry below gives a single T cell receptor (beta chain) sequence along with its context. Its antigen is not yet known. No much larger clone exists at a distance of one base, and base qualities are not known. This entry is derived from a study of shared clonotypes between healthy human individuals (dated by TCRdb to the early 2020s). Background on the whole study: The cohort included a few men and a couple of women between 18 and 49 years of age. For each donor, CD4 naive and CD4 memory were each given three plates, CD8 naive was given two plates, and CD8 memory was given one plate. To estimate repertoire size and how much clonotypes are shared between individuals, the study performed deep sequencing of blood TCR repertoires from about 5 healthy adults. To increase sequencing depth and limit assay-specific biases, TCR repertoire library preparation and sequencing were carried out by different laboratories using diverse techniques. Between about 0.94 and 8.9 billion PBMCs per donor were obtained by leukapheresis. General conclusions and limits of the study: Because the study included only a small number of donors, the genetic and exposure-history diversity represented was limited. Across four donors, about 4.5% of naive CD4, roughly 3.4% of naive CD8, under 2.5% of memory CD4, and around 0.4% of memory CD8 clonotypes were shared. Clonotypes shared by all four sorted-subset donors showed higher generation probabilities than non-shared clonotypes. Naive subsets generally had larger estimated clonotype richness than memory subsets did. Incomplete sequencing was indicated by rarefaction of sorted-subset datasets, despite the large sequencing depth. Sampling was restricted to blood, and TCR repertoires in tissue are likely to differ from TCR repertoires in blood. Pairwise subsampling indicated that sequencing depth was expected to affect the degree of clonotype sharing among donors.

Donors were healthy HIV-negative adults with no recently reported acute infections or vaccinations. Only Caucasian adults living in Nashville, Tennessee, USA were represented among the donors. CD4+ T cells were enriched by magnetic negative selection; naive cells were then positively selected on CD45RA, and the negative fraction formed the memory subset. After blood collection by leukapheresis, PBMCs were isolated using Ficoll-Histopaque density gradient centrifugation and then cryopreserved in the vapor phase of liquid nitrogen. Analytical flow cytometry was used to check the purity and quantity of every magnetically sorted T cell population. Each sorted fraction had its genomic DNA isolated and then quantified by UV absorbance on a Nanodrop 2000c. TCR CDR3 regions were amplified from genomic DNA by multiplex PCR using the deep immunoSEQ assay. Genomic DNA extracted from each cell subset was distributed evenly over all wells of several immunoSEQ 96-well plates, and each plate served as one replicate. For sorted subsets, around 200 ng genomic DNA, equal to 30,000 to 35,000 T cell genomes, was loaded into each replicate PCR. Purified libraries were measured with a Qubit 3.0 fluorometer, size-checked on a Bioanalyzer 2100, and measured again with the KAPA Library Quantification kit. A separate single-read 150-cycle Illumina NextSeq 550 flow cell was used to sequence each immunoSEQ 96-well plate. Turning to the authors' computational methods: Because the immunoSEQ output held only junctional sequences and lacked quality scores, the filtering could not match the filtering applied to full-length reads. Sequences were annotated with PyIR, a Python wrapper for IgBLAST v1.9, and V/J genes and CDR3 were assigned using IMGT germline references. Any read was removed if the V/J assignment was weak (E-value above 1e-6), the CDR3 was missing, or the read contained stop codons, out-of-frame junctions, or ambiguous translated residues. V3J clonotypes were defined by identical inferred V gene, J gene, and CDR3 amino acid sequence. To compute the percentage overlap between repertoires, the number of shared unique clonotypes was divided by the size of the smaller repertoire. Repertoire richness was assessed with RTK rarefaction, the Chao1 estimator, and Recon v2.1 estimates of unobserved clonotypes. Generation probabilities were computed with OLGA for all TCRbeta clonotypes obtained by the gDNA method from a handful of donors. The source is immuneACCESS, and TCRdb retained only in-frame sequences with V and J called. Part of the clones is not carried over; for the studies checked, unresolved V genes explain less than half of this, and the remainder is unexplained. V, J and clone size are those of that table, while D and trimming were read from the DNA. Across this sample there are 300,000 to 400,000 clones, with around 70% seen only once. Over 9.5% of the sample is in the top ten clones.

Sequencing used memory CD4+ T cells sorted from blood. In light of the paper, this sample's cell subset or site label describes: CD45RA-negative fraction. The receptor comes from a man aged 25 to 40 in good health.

The DNA reads TGTGCCAGCAGTCCCCTTAGAGGGCTAGCCAAAAACATTCAGTACTTC. It codes for CASSPLRGLAKNIQYF. The sequence links TRBV28 to TRBJ2-4; matching of 5 bases hints at TRBD2 as the D gene. Trimming removed 5 bases from V and 0 bases from J, leaving 14 bases between the germline ends. The germline V gene yields MDHEN for CDR1 and SYDVKM for CDR2. Including the terminal cysteine and phenylalanine, the CDR3 comprises 16 residues. Just the 48-base CDR3 DNA is kept, in frame starting at base 1.